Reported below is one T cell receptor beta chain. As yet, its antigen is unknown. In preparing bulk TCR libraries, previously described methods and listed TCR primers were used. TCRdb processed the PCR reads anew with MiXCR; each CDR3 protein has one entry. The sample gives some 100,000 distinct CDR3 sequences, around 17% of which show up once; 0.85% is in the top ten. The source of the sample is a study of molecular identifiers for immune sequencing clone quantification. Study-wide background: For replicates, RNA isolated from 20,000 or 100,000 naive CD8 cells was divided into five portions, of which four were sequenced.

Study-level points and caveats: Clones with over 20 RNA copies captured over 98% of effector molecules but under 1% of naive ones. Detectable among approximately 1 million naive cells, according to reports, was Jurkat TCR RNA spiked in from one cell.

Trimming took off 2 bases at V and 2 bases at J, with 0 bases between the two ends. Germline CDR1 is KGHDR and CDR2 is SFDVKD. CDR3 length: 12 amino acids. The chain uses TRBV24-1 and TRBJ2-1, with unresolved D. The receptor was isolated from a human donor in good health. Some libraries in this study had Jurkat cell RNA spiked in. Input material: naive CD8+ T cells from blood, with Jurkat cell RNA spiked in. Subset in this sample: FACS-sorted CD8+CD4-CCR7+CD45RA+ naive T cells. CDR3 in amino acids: CATSDSYNEQFF. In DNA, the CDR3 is TGTGCCACCAGTGATTCCTACAATGAGCAGTTCTTC.